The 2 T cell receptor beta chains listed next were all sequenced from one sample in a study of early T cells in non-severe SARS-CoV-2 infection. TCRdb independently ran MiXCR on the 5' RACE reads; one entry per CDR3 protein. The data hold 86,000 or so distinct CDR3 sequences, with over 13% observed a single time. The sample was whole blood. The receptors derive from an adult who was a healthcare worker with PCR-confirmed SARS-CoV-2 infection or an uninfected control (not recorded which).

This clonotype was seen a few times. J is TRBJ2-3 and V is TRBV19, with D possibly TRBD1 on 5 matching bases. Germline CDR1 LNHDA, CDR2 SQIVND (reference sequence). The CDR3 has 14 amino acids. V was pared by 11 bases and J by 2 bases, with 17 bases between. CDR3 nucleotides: TGTGCCGTCGCCGACAGTTACCCCACAGATACGCAGTATTTT. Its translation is CAVADSYPTDTQYF.

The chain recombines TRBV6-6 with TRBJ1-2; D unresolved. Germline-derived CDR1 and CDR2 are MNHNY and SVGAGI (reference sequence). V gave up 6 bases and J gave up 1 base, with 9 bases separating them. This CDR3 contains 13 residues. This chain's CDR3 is CASRREVNYGYTF. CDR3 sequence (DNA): TGTGCCAGCAGACGGGAGGTTAACTATGGCTACACCTTC.